Listed here are 14 T cell receptor beta chains from one sample, sequenced in a study of regulatory T cells in long-lasting Graves disease. Relying on iRepertoire HTBI primers and Arm-PCR of CDR3 regions, the team built TCR beta libraries. TCRdb itself ran the multiplex PCR reads through MiXCR, one entry per CDR3 protein. This table holds 450,000 to 600,000 distinct CDR3 sequences, about 13% found once. The time point denotes: newly diagnosed GD, antithyroid drugs for less than 3 months. From PBMCs, RNA was extracted and then used to make the TCR library. The same sample was also studied in work on T cells in Graves' hyperthyroidism and ophthalmopathy.

Here the sequenced sample was peripheral blood mononuclear cells (PBMCs), taken at new diagnosis, from a patient treated with antithyroid drugs. Receptor source: a man between 25 and 39 years old with Graves disease.

This clonotype was recorded many times. The V call is TRBV7-3, the J call TRBJ2-5, with a weak D call TRBD2 (6 bases). CDR1 and CDR2 (germline): SGHTA, FQGTGA. Trimming left V 5 bases short and J 1 base short, with 14 bases between. The CDR3 length is 15 residues. This chain's CDR3 is CASSPSFGGQETQYF. The CDR3 DNA follows: TGTGCCAGCAGCCCTTCCTTCGGGGGCCAAGAGACCCAGTACTTC.

There are a few counts of this clonotype. The rearrangement uses TRBV20-1 and TRBJ2-5, with D uncertain. V lost 0 bases to trimming and J lost 8 bases, with 7 bases between them. Germline lookup yields CDR1 DFQATT and CDR2 SNEGSKA (reference sequence). This CDR3 contains 11 residues. CDR3 region: CSARDFYTQYF. The DNA of the CDR3 is TGCAGTGCTAGAGATTTTTACACCCAGTACTTC.

The CDR3 nucleotides are TGTGCCAGCAGCTTCGGGGGGGCGGGTTCACCCCTCCACTTT. It specifies CASSFGGAGSPLHF. This chain uses TRBV7-2 with TRBJ1-6, with a tentative D call TRBD1 (6 bases). Trimming removed 3 bases from V and 9 bases from J, with 12 bases in between. The CDR3 covers 14 residues. Germline lookup yields CDR1 SGHTA and CDR2 FQGNSA.

V gene TRBV27 combines with J gene TRBJ1-6; 8 bases agree with TRBD1. V was pared by 6 bases and J by 19 bases, with 8 bases of the junction left unmatched. This CDR3 spans 11 amino acids. Germline CDR1 is MNHEY and CDR2 is SMNVEV (reference sequence). The CDR3 protein is CASSPGTGYHF. For the CDR3, the DNA is TGTGCCAGCAGCCCCGGGACAGGTTATCACTTT.

This clonotype was counted at least ten times. V usage is TRBV12-3 or TRBV12-4 and J usage is TRBJ2-1, with D possibly TRBD2 on 5 matching bases. CDR3 length: 13 amino acids. V lost 6 bases to trimming and J lost 5 bases, with 11 bases between them. In DNA, the CDR3 is TGTGCCAGCAGCACCCAGCGGAACAATGAGCAGTTCTTC. Translated: CASSTQRNNEQFF.

This clonotype was seen many times. V and J are TRBV27 and TRBJ1-1, with D tentatively TRBD1 (5 bases). Trimming stripped 6 bases from V and 6 bases from J, with 11 bases between. This CDR3 region has 12 residues. Germline-derived CDR1 and CDR2 are MNHEY and SMNVEV (reference sequence). The CDR3 DNA follows: TGTGCCAGCAGCTATCAGGGTGCTGAAGCTTTCTTT. Its protein product is CASSYQGAEAFF.

In regard to this clonotype: This may stem from a read error, because a much larger clone lies one nucleotide away. This chain joins TRBV7-2 and TRBJ1-1, with D hard to call. Germline V gene data show CDR1 as SGHTA and CDR2 as FQGNSA. The CDR3 covers 14 residues. CDR3 sequence (DNA): TGTGCCAACAGCTTAAAGTCTGAGGCCCATGAAGCTTTCTTT. Amino acid sequence: CANSLKSEAHEAFF. The entire variable domain, with the rest obtained from reference TRBV7-2 and TRBJ1-1, is as follows: GAGVSQSPSNKVTEKGKDVELRCDPISGHTALYWYRQSLGQGLEFLIYFQGNSAPDKSGLPSDRFSAERTGGSVSTLTIQRTQQEDSAVYLCANSLKSEAHEAFFGQGTRLTVV.

This clonotype was observed at least ten times. The genes are TRBV11-3 and TRBJ2-1, with D tentatively TRBD1 (5 bases). The CDR3 runs to 15 residues. The ends were cut back, 5 bases at V and 1 base at J, with 12 bases in the middle. Germline V CDR1 and CDR2: SGHNT, YENEEA. CDR3 sequence: CASSARRTSYNEQFF. CDR3 bases: TGTGCCAGCAGCGCCCGACGGACATCCTACAATGAGCAGTTCTTC. Together with reference TRBV11-3 and TRBJ2-1, the CDR3 gives the full variable domain: EAGVVQSPRYKIIEKKQPVAFWCNPISGHNTLYWYLQNLGQGPELLIRYENEEAVDDSQLPKDRFSAERLKGVDSTLKIQPAELGDSAVYLCASSARRTSYNEQFFGPGTRLTVL.

This clonotype was recorded many times. This chain links TRBV5-1 with TRBJ1-2; tentative D call: TRBD1 (6 bases). CDR3 length equals 15 residues. Germline V gene lookup returns CDR1 SGHRS and CDR2 YFSETQ. Trimming pared 0 bases from V and 4 bases from J, leaving 13 bases between. The DNA for the CDR3 is TGCGCCAGCAGCTTGGTAGGGGGTGACCTCTATGGCTACACCTTC. It yields the protein CASSLVGGDLYGYTF.

There are many counts of this clonotype. The chain has TRBV29-1 and TRBJ2-5; D may be TRBD2 (7 bases). Germline V gives CDR1 SQVTM, CDR2 ANQGSEA. The V end lost 4 bases, the J end lost 5 bases, and 11 bases lay between the germline ends. The CDR3 has 12 residues. The CDR3 DNA sequence: TGCAGCGTTGGCGGGGGCCATGAGACCCAGTACTTC. Its protein product is CSVGGGHETQYF.

This clonotype was found many times. V is TRBV6-5 and J is TRBJ1-2, with a possible D match to TRBD1 (5 bases). The V end lost 2 bases, the J end lost 0 bases, and 7 bases lay between the germline ends. The CDR3 is 14 residues long. From germline, CDR1 is MNHEY and CDR2 SVGAGI. The chain's CDR3 is CASSYLGPNYGYTF. The CDR3 DNA reads TGTGCCAGCAGTTACCTGGGACCTAACTATGGCTACACCTTC.

The genes are TRBV3-1 and TRBJ2-6; D is unclear. V lost 5 bases and J lost 1, with 6 bases in between. The CDR3 has 14 amino acids. Germline loops: CDR1 LGHDT, CDR2 YNNKEL (reference sequence). CDR3 sequence (DNA): TGTGCCAGCAGCATCACTTCTGGGGCCAACGTCCTGACTTTC. Protein: CASSITSGANVLTF.

A word on this clonotype: A much larger clone differs by one base, so this may be a read error. CDR3 DNA: TGTGCCAGCAGCCCTCATCTTAGGGGCGCAGATACGCAGTATTTT. Its protein product is CASSPHLRGADTQYF. The J gene is TRBJ2-3, the V gene TRBV11-2; maybe TRBD1 (5 bases). The germline V and J ends were trimmed by 5 bases and 4 bases, with 16 bases remaining between them. CDR1 and CDR2 from the germline V gene are SGHAT and FQNNGV. This CDR3 region has 15 residues.

This clonotype occurred many times. The rearrangement joins TRBV20-1 to TRBJ2-3; D ambiguous. This CDR3 is built from 13 residues. Trimming removed 1 base at V and 5 bases at J, with 10 bases between. Germline values: CDR1 DFQATT, CDR2 SNEGSKA (reference sequence). As DNA, the CDR3 is TGCAGTGCTAGAGGAAGCGTCGGAGATACGCAGTATTTT. This translates into CSARGSVGDTQYF.